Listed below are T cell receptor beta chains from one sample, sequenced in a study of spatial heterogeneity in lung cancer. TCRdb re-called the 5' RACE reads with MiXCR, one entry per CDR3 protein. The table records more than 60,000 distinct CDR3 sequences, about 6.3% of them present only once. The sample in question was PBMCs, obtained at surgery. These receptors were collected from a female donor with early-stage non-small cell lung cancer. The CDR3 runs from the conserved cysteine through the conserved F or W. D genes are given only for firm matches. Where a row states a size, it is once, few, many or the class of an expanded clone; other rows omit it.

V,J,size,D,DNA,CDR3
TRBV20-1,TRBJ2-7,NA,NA,TGCAGTGCTAGAGAGGTCCGGCAGACTAGTTACGAGCAGTACTTC,CSAREVRQTSYEQYF
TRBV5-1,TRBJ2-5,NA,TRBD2,TGCGCCAGCAGCGCTAGCGGGGGGAAAGAGACCCAGTACTTC,CASSASGGKETQYF
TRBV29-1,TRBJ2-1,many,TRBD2,TGCAGCGCTAGCGGAGGTTACAATGAGCAGTTCTTC,CSASGGYNEQFF
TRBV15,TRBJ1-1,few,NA,TGTGCCACCAGCATTCGAACCTCCCGGACTGAAGCTTTCTTT,CATSIRTSRTEAFF
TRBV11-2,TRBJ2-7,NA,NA,TGTGCCAGCAGCTTAGTGGGGGGATCCTACGAGCAGTACTTC,CASSLVGGSYEQYF
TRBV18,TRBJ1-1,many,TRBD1,TGTGCCAGCTCACCAAGTCGACAGGGGGTGAGCATGAACACTGAAGCTTTCTTT,CASSPSRQGVSMNTEAFF
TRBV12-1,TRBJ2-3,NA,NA,TGTGCCAGCAGCAAAGACAGGAGAAGCACAGATACGCAGTATTTT,CASSKDRRSTDTQYF
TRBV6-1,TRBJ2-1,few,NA,TGTGCCAGCAGTGAAACGCGTACTTACAATGAGCAGTTCTTC,CASSETRTYNEQFF
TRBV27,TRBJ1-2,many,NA,TGTGCCAGCAGTTTATCGGGGACGGGCCAGGGGAAAGGCTACACCTTC,CASSLSGTGQGKGYTF
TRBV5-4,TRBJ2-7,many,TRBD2,TGTGCCAGCAGCTTTGGGACTAGCTACGAGCAGTACTTC,CASSFGTSYEQYF
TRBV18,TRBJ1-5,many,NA,TGTGCCAGCAGCCCAGGGAGCAATCAGCCCCAGCATTTT,CASSPGSNQPQHF
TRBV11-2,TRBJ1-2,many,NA,TGTGCCAGCAGCTTAGGCCGGACCCGTTATGGCTACACCTTC,CASSLGRTRYGYTF
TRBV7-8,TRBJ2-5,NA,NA,TGTGCCAGCAGGAGAGAGGAGGGGACAGTCGGTCACTTC,CASRREEGTVGHF
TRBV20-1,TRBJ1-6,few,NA,TGCAGTGCAGAAGCAGGGTTGAGCTCCTATAATTCACCCCTCCACTTT,CSAEAGLSSYNSPLHF
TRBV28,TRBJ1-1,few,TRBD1,TGTGCCAGCAGTGGCCAGGGGGTGAGCACTGAAGCTTTCTTT,CASSGQGVSTEAFF
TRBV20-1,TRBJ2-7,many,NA,TGCAGTGCTAGAGTGCCAGGGAGGTACGAGCAGTACTTC,CSARVPGRYEQYF
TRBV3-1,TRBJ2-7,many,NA,TGTGCCAGCAGTCTACCCGATCGGGCCGGGGAGCAGTACTTC,CASSLPDRAGEQYF
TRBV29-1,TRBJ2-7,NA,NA,TGCAGCGTTGAAGAGGGTTCCTACGAGCAGTACTTC,CSVEEGSYEQYF
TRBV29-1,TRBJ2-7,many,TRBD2,TGCAGCGTAGGGAGGGGTGGAGGCTCCTACGAGCAGTACTTC,CSVGRGGGSYEQYF
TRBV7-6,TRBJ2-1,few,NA,TGTGCCAGCAGCGGGGGAGTTGCCAATGAGCAGTTCTTC,CASSGGVANEQFF
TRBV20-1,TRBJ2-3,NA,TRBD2,TGCAGTGCTAGTACTAGCGGGAGGCTTAGCACAGATACGCAGTATTTT,CSASTSGRLSTDTQYF
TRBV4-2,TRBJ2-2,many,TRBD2,TGTGCCAGCAGCCAAGTAAGCGGGAGGTCGAACACCGGGGAGCTGTTTTTT,CASSQVSGRSNTGELFF
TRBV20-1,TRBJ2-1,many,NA,TGCAGTGCTTCCCGGGGCAGGCGGTTCTACAATGAGCAGTTCTTC,CSASRGRRFYNEQFF
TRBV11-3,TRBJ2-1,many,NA,TGTGCCAGCAGCGCAGGGACGACGGTCTACAATGAGCAGTTCTTC,CASSAGTTVYNEQFF
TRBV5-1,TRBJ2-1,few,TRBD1,TGCGCCAGCAGAGGGACAGACAATGAGCAGTTCTTC,CASRGTDNEQFF
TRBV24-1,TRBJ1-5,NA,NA,TGTGCCACCAGTGATAGCAGACAGACCCCCTTCGGTCAGCCCCAGCATTTT,CATSDSRQTPFGQPQHF
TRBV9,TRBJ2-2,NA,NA,TGTGCCAGCAGCGTAGACTTCCTCGGGGAGCTGTTTTTT,CASSVDFLGELFF
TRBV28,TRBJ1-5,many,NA,TGTGCCAGCAGTTTACTCCTAACACAGGGAAGCCAGCATTTT,CASSLLLTQGSQHF
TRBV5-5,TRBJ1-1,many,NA,TGTGCCAGCAGCCCCTCGACAGGAAAAGCTTTCTTT,CASSPSTGKAFF
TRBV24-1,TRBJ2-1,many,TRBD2,TGTGCCACCAGTGAGACTAGCGGGAGGAGCAATGAGCAGTTCTTC,CATSETSGRSNEQFF
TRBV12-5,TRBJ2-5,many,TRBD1,TGTGCTAGTGGCCAAGGACAGGGGTACCAAGAGACCCAGTACTTC,CASGQGQGYQETQYF
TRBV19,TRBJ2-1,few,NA,TGTGCCAGTACCCCAGGAGACTACTCCTACAATGAGCAGTTCTTC,CASTPGDYSYNEQFF
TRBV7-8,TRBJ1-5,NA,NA,TGTGCCAGCAGCCCGCGGGGTGAGGATCAGCCCCAGCATTTT,CASSPRGEDQPQHF
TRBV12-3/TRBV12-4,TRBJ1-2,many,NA,TGTGCCAGCAGTGCCCGTAACTATGGCTACACCTTC,CASSARNYGYTF
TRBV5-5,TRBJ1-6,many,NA,TGTGCCAGCAGCTTACGGGACAAGGATAATTCACCCCTCCACTTT,CASSLRDKDNSPLHF
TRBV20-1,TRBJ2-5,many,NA,TGCAGTGCTAGAGCTAACGCGGAGACCCAGTACTTC,CSARANAETQYF
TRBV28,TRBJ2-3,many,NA,TGTGCCAGCAGCCCTGGGGGGTCCCTCACAGATACGCAGTATTTT,CASSPGGSLTDTQYF
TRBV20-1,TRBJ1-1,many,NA,TGCAGTGCTAGAGGAGCCGGCAGGGGCGGGAGAGCTTTCTTT,CSARGAGRGGRAFF
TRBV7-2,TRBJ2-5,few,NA,TGTGCCAGCAGCTTAACATTAGGAGGCGGAGTGGAGACCCAGTACTTC,CASSLTLGGGVETQYF
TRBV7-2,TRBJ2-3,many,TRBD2,TGTGCCAGCAGCCGAATTTTCGGACTAGCTCTTTCGGATACGCAGTATTTT,CASSRIFGLALSDTQYF
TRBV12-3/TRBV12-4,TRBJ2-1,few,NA,TGTGCCAGCAGTTTTGCAGGACTGGGCGGGGCTTACAATGAGCAGTTCTTC,CASSFAGLGGAYNEQFF
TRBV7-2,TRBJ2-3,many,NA,TGTGCCAGCAGCCCGGCGGCAGATACGCAGTATTTT,CASSPAADTQYF
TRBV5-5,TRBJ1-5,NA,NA,TGTGCCAGCAGCTTGGGGACGGTTAGCAATCAGCCCCAGCATTTT,CASSLGTVSNQPQHF
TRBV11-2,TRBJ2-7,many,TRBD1,TGTGCCAGCAGCATTGGACAGGGGGTTAGCTACGAGCAGTACTTC,CASSIGQGVSYEQYF
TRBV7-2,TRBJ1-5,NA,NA,TGTGCCAGCAGCCCCGACAACAATCAGCCCCAGCATTTT,CASSPDNNQPQHF
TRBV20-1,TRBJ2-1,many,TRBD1,TGCAGTGCAAAATCCGGGACAGGGGGCCCATATGAGCAGTTCTTC,CSAKSGTGGPYEQFF
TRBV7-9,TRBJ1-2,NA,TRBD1,TGTGCCAGCAGCCTCCCGGGACAGGGGAGAACCTTC,CASSLPGQGRTF
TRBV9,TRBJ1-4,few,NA,TGTGCCAGCAGCAGCCAGACAACTAATGAAAAACTGTTTTTT,CASSSQTTNEKLFF
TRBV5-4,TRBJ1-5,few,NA,TGTGCCAGCAGCCCATTTCCGGGACAAGGGGCGGGAAAGCCCCAGCATTTT,CASSPFPGQGAGKPQHF
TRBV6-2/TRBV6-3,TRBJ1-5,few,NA,TGTGCCAGCAGTTACTCGAGCCCCCTCGCGGAGCCCCAGCATTTT,CASSYSSPLAEPQHF
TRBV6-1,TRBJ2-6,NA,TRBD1,TGTGCCAGCAGAGGGGGCCACTCTGGGGCCAACGTCCTGACTTTC,CASRGGHSGANVLTF
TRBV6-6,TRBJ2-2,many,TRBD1,TGTGCCAGCAGTTACCCTAGGACAGGTGGGGGGGAGCTGTTTTTT,CASSYPRTGGGELFF